This record concerns one TCR beta chain sequence. The data belong to a study of blood T cell repertoires in COVID-19. Turning to the study itself: Spain, Italy and the United States supplied samples that represented acute and convalescent COVID-19.

In the original analysis: Nucleated cell counts were estimated from reference gene primer amplification. Profiling relied on immunoSEQ multiplex PCR, and the TCRdb table lists in-frame clones only, not all of them. V and J calls plus clone size are reproduced from that table; the DNA served to infer D and trimming. The table lists 250,000 or so clones, over 80% of them singletons. CDR3 size: 17 residues. J is TRBJ1-6 and V is TRBV21-1; the table's D call, TRBD1, was not checked against the DNA. TRBV21-1 is a known pseudogene. This clonotype originated in a man aged 30 to 39 who had recovered from COVID-19. Sequencing was carried out using peripheral blood. The chain's CDR3 is CASSPRTVSSYNSPLHF. In DNA form, the CDR3 reads TGTGCCAGCAGCCCCCGGACAGTCAGCTCCTATAATTCACCCCTCCACTTT.